What follows is one T cell receptor (beta chain) and its context. As yet, its antigen is unknown. This specimen belongs to a study of regulatory T cells in long-lasting Graves disease. For the study at large: Duration of antithyroid drug therapy among newly diagnosed Graves' patients was under 3 months. Findings of the study overall: Newly diagnosed disease favored TRBV20-1 and TRBJ2-1 over persistent disease.

Stated time point: newly diagnosed GD, antithyroid drugs for less than 3 months. The TCR library was made from RNA that had been extracted from PBMCs in TRIzol. CDR3-region Arm-PCR and iRepertoire HTBI primers produced the TCR beta libraries. From the multiplex PCR reads, TCRdb called clonotypes with MiXCR, one entry per CDR3 protein. The sample lists hundreds of thousands of distinct CDR3 sequences, roughly 15% occurring once. This CDR3 region has 15 residues. CDR1 and CDR2 (germline): LNHDA, SQIVND (reference sequence). V lost 8 bases and J lost 2; bases outside the gene matches: 9. This sample was shared with a second study, whose subject was T cells in Graves' hyperthyroidism and ophthalmopathy. That study reports: During a first-round RT-PCR of the TCR CDR3, the HTBI primer set was used. The majority of expanded thyroid clonotypes above 0.001 also appeared in blood.

This chain links TRBV19 with TRBJ1-1; TRBD1 matches 9 bases. The sample consisted of peripheral blood mononuclear cells (PBMCs), taken at new diagnosis, from a patient treated with antithyroid drugs. This TCR came from a woman aged 30 to 39 with Graves disease. The CDR3 coding sequence is TGTGCCAGTGAGCCGGGACAGGGCTTTAACACTGAAGCTTTCTTT. It is translated as CASEPGQGFNTEAFF.